These 29 T cell receptor beta chains originate from one sample sequenced in a study of control samples from healthy donors and cancer patients. This table comes from immunoSEQ multiplex PCR, and its TCRdb copy is limited to in-frame clones, with some not included. In the table there are around 150,000 clones, roughly 95% of which are singletons. Specimen: blood. Receptor source: a woman in her 30s in good health.

J is TRBJ2-2 and V is TRBV3-1 (or the pseudogene TRBV3-2); no definite D call. Germline V lookup: CDR1 LGHDT, CDR2 YNNKEL (reference sequence). V gave up 4 bases and J gave up 3 bases, with 6 bases separating them. CDR3 length: 13 amino acids. CDR3 loop: CASSRVHTGELFF. In DNA, the CDR3 is TGTGCCAGCAGCCGCGTCCACACCGGGGAGCTGTTTTTT.

The chain combines TRBV18 with TRBJ1-5, with 9 bases that match TRBD1. Germline values: CDR1 KGHSH, CDR2 LQKENI. After removal of 3 bases from V and 0 bases from J, the junction contained 3 bases not matched to a gene. The CDR3 has 16 amino acids. CDR3 protein: CASSPDRGGSNQPQHF. The CDR3 bases are TGTGCCAGCTCACCGGACAGGGGCGGTAGCAATCAGCCCCAGCATTTT.

This chain joins TRBV6-1 and TRBJ1-1, with D perhaps matching TRBD1 (6 bases). Germline values: CDR1 MNHNS, CDR2 SASEGT. Trimming left V 0 bases short and J 4 bases short, with 9 bases between. This CDR3 has 14 residues. CDR3 in amino acids: CASSEARGPTEAFF. The CDR3 DNA reads TGTGCCAGCAGTGAAGCTCGGGGGCCCACTGAAGCTTTCTTT.

The chain joins TRBV4-2 to TRBJ1-6, with TRBD1 matching 7 bases. The CDR3 is made up of 15 amino acids. V lost 5 bases, J lost 6 bases, and 7 bases stayed unmatched. The germline V gene encodes CDR1 LGHNA and CDR2 YNFKEQ. CDR3 nucleotide sequence: TGTGCCAGCAGCTCCACCGGGACAGTTAATTCACCCCTCCACTTT. This gives the protein CASSSTGTVNSPLHF.

The chain combines TRBV3-1 (or the pseudogene TRBV3-2) with TRBJ2-2; possibly TRBD1 for D (5 bases). CDR1 LGHDT and CDR2 YNNKEL come from the germline V gene (reference sequence). Trimming took 10 bases from V and 5 from J, leaving 14 bases between them. The CDR3 totals 13 residues. The CDR3 is CATARGPTGELFF. Written as DNA, the CDR3 is TGTGCCACGGCAAGGGGCCCTACCGGGGAGCTGTTTTTT.

The chain recombines TRBV10-2 with TRBJ1-3; D not resolved. The V end lost 6 bases, the J end lost 8 bases, and 20 bases lay between the germline ends. The CDR3 runs to 15 residues. Germline V gene lookup returns CDR1 WSHSY and CDR2 SAAADI. This CDR3 reads CASSPLATAGHTIYF. The CDR3 DNA follows: TGCGCCAGCAGCCCCCTCGCGACCGCCGGACACACCATATATTTT.

The chain joins TRBV5-1 to TRBJ2-3; 10 nucleotides agree with TRBD2. The germline gives CDR1 SGHRS, CDR2 YFSETQ. The length of the CDR3 is 15 residues. Unmatched junction bases numbered 2, after V lost 3 bases and J lost 1 base. The CDR3 protein is CASSWLAGGTDTQYF. The CDR3 DNA reads as TGCGCCAGCAGCTGGCTAGCGGGGGGCACAGATACGCAGTATTTT.

CDR3 nucleotide sequence: TGTGCCAGCAGCCACGGTATGTCGGATAGGAGCACAGATACGCAGTATTTT. It encodes CASSHGMSDRSTDTQYF. J is TRBJ2-3 and V is TRBV7-9; D gene uncertain. CDR3 size: 17 residues. Germline V CDR1 and CDR2: SEHNR, FQNEAQ (reference sequence). Trimming removed 5 bases at V and 0 bases at J, with 18 bases between. The whole variable domain, filled in from reference TRBV7-9 and TRBJ2-3, reads DTGVSQNPRHKITKRGQNVTFRCDPISEHNRLYWYRQTLGQGPEFLTYFQNEAQLEKSRLLSDRFSAERPKGSFSTLEIQRTEQGDSAMYLCASSHGMSDRSTDTQYFGPGTRLTVL.

The V call is TRBV18, the J call TRBJ1-3, with unresolved D. Trimming removed 6 bases from V and 0 bases from J, with 12 bases in between. The CDR3 runs to 15 residues. The germline CDR1 and CDR2 sequences are KGHSH and LQKENI. CDR3 coding DNA: TGTGCCAGCTCCCCGCTTAGGAGCTCTGGAAACACCATATATTTT. Its translation: CASSPLRSSGNTIYF.

The chain couples TRBV28 to TRBJ1-2, with no clear D. The V gene lost 8 bases and the J gene lost 8 bases, with 21 bases spanning the gap. CDR3 length: 14 amino acids. Looked up from germline, CDR1 is MDHEN and CDR2 is SYDVKM. The CDR3 nucleotides read TGTGCCAGCTCAACACACCCCATTGTGCGGGGCTACACCTTC. Translation gives CASSTHPIVRGYTF.

This chain uses TRBV11-3 with TRBJ2-5; D is perhaps TRBD1 or TRBD2 (5 bases each). With 5 bases removed from V and 2 bases from J, the gap between germline ends came to 12 bases. Germline V CDR1 and CDR2: SGHNT, YENEEA. The CDR3 consists of 14 residues. This CDR3 is CASSRRDGQETQYF. In nucleotides, the CDR3 is TGTGCCAGCAGCCGCCGGGACGGACAAGAGACCCAGTACTTC. Full variable domain (remainder filled in from reference TRBV11-3 and TRBJ2-5): EAGVVQSPRYKIIEKKQPVAFWCNPISGHNTLYWYLQNLGQGPELLIRYENEEAVDDSQLPKDRFSAERLKGVDSTLKIQPAELGDSAVYLCASSRRDGQETQYFGPGTRLLVL.

The J gene is TRBJ1-1, the V gene TRBV2; weak D call: TRBD1 (6 bases). This CDR3 comprises 15 residues. V lost 9 bases and J lost 0, with 17 bases in between. Germline V CDR1 and CDR2: SNHLY, FYNNEI. The CDR3 sequence: CASKVAGVMNTEAFF. CDR3 DNA sequence: TGTGCCAGTAAGGTGGCAGGGGTGATGAACACTGAAGCTTTCTTT.

This chain links TRBV5-1 with TRBJ1-2; unclear D gene. The germline gives CDR1 SGHRS, CDR2 YFSETQ. Trimming left V 4 bases short and J 1 base short, with 11 bases between. This CDR3 spans 14 amino acids. CDR3 protein: CASSRENDNYGYTF. Here the CDR3 DNA reads TGCGCCAGCAGCCGTGAAAATGATAACTATGGCTACACCTTC.

The rearrangement links TRBV7-6 to TRBJ1-4, with D uncertain. Germline lookup yields CDR1 SGHVS and CDR2 FNYEAQ. The CDR3 loop spans 15 amino acids. V gave up 1 base and J gave up 0 bases, with 6 bases separating them. The DNA of the CDR3 is TGTGCCAGCAGCTTAGGCCCTTCAACTAATGAAAAACTGTTTTTT. Protein sequence: CASSLGPSTNEKLFF.

The chain couples TRBV18 to TRBJ1-2, with D perhaps TRBD1 (5 bases). This CDR3 contains 15 residues. Trimming pared 3 bases from V and 6 bases from J, leaving 17 bases between. Germline-derived CDR1 and CDR2 are KGHSH and LQKENI. The CDR3 nucleotides are TGTGCCAGCTCACCCAATTTAATGACAGAGAATGGCTACACCTTC. This translates into CASSPNLMTENGYTF.

V is TRBV5-1 and J is TRBJ1-2, with 9 bases that match TRBD1. Germline-derived CDR1 and CDR2 are SGHRS and YFSETQ. The CDR3 is 16 residues long. J lost 5 bases, V lost 3 bases, and 11 bases had no gene match. CDR3 sequence reads: CASSSPGQGHGYGYTF. CDR3 in DNA: TGCGCCAGCAGCTCGCCGGGACAGGGCCATGGATATGGCTACACCTTC.

This clone was detected only once. The chain carries TRBV9 and TRBJ1-6; TRBD1 matches at 10 bases. V lost 4 bases to trimming and J lost 7 bases; unmatched junction nucleotides: 5. Looked up from germline, CDR1 is SGDLS and CDR2 is YYNGEE. The CDR3 totals 15 residues. The CDR3 loop reads CASSTRTGGNSPLHF. CDR3 in DNA: TGTGCCAGCAGCACCCGGACAGGGGGAAATTCACCCCTCCACTTT.

V usage is TRBV20-1 and J usage is TRBJ2-7; perhaps TRBD2 as D (5 bases). The CDR3 length is 11 residues. V was pared by 3 bases and J by 5 bases, with 8 bases between. Per germline, CDR1 DFQATT and CDR2 SNEGSKA (reference sequence). The CDR3 DNA reads as TGCAGTGCTAGCATGGGAGACGAGCAGTACTTC. Protein sequence: CSASMGDEQYF.

V gene TRBV27 combines with J gene TRBJ2-1; 7 bases are shared with TRBD2. Trimming at V came to 2 bases and at J to 7 bases, leaving 5 bases not matched to a gene. The germline V gene has CDR1 MNHEY and CDR2 SMNVEV (reference sequence). The CDR3 sequence is 14 residues long. The CDR3, as DNA: TGTGCCAGCAGTTTAGGTAGCGGGCGGAATGAGCAGTTCTTC. Its translation: CASSLGSGRNEQFF.

The chain links TRBV5-4 to TRBJ1-2; the D gene is possibly TRBD1 (6 bases). The CDR3 is made up of 16 amino acids. Germline lookup yields CDR1 SGHNT and CDR2 YYREEE (reference sequence). The V and J ends lost 6 bases and 0 bases respectively, with 18 bases between them. CDR3 region: CASTLGGGQANYGYTF. The CDR3 region has the DNA TGTGCCAGCACCCTGGGGGGGGGCCAAGCTAACTATGGCTACACCTTC. Based on the CDR3 plus reference TRBV5-4 and TRBJ1-2, the full variable domain is ETGVTQSPTHLIKTRGQQVTLRCSSQSGHNTVSWYQQALGQGPQFIFQYYREEENGRGNFPPRFSGLQFPNYSSELNVNALELDDSALYLCASTLGGGQANYGYTFGSGTRLTVV.

This clone showed up just once. The chain recombines TRBV6-5 with TRBJ2-7, with D unresolved. The V end lost 5 bases, the J end lost 2 bases, and 4 bases lay between the germline ends. The CDR3 runs 11 residues. Germline CDR1 reads MNHEY; CDR2 reads SVGAGI. CDR3 DNA: TGTGCCAGCAGTATGGCCTACGAGCAGTACTTC. Translated: CASSMAYEQYF.

The gene calls are TRBV28 and TRBJ1-2; 10 nucleotides agree with TRBD1. This CDR3 comprises 17 residues. CDR1 and CDR2 from the germline V gene are MDHEN and SYDVKM. J gave up 4 bases and V 4 bases, and 12 bases lay outside the gene matches. The CDR3 bases are TGTGCCAGCAGTTCGAATACCGGACAGGGGGAAATCTATGGCTACACCTTC. Translated, it gives CASSSNTGQGEIYGYTF.

The V gene is TRBV6-5, the J gene TRBJ2-3, with 9 bases lining up with TRBD2. The germline V gene encodes CDR1 MNHEY and CDR2 SVGAGI. V gave up 5 bases and J gave up 10 bases; unmatched junction bases: 13. The CDR3 has 15 residues. The CDR3 spells CASSQPGLARDAQYF. In DNA, the CDR3 is TGTGCCAGCAGTCAACCGGGACTAGCTCGGGATGCGCAGTATTTT.

The gene calls are TRBV6-1 and TRBJ2-7, with D perhaps TRBD1 or TRBD2 (5 bases each). The CDR3 loop spans 16 amino acids. Between the trimmed V and J ends, which lost 4 bases and 3 bases, there was a span of 19 bases. CDR1 and CDR2 (germline): MNHNS, SASEGT. The chain's CDR3 is CASSVRDRALNYEQYF. In DNA form, the CDR3 reads TGTGCCAGCAGTGTTCGGGACCGAGCATTAAACTACGAGCAGTACTTC.

This rearrangement joins TRBV11-3 to TRBJ2-7, with 13 bases matching TRBD2. CDR1 and CDR2 (germline): SGHNT, YENEEA. V gave up 5 bases and J gave up 2 bases; unmatched junction bases: 15. The CDR3 sequence is 19 residues long. CDR3 residues: CASSLPGTSGDRPPYEQYF. The CDR3 DNA reads as TGTGCCAGCAGCCTCCCCGGGACTAGCGGGGATCGGCCTCCCTACGAGCAGTACTTC.

The chain joins TRBV5-4 to TRBJ1-1; D uncertain. The CDR3 contains 13 residues. V dropped 1 base and J dropped 0 bases, with 4 bases sitting between them. Germline V gives CDR1 SGHNT, CDR2 YYREEE (reference sequence). This CDR3 reads CASSLNLNTEAFF. As DNA, the CDR3 is TGTGCCAGCAGCTTGAACTTGAACACTGAAGCTTTCTTT.

The chain employs TRBV5-1 and TRBJ2-5; D may be TRBD1 (6 bases). Germline CDR1 SGHRS, CDR2 YFSETQ. This CDR3 comprises 14 residues. The germline V and J ends were trimmed by 2 bases and 2 bases, with 10 bases remaining between them. In DNA form, the CDR3 reads TGCGCCAGCAGCTTCCGGGACACACAAGAGACCCAGTACTTC. It is translated as CASSFRDTQETQYF.

The V call is TRBV15, the J call TRBJ1-1; 10 nucleotides align to TRBD1. The germline CDR1 and CDR2 sequences are LNHNV and YYDKDF (reference sequence). Trimming took 2 bases from V and 2 from J; bases not matched to a gene: 8. CDR3 size: 17 residues. CDR3 coding DNA: TGTGCCACCAGCAGAAGTTACGGGACAGGGGATAACACTGAAGCTTTCTTT. This gives the protein CATSRSYGTGDNTEAFF. The variable domain in full, completed from reference TRBV15 and TRBJ1-1, reads DAMVIQNPRYQVTQFGKPVTLSCSQTLNHNVMYWYQQKSSQAPKLLFHYYDKDFNNEADTPDNFQSRRPNTSFCFLDIRSPGLGDTAMYLCATSRSYGTGDNTEAFFGQGTRLTVV.

The chain couples TRBV15 to TRBJ1-4; D gene unclear. From germline, CDR1 is LNHNV and CDR2 YYDKDF (reference sequence). The V end was cut by 0 bases, the J end by 13 bases, with 12 bases between. The CDR3 covers 13 residues. CDR3 nucleotide sequence: TGTGCCACCAGCAGAGATCGGGAAACCGGACTGTTTTTT. Translated: CATSRDRETGLFF.